This is a list of T cell receptor beta chains from one sample in a study of T cell changes during pregnancy in multiple sclerosis. Repertoires were generated with immunoSEQ multiplex PCR, while TCRdb's copy carries only in-frame clones and drops some. Here the sample spans around 33,000 clones, 90% being singletons. The specimen comprised CD4+ T cells from peripheral blood mononuclear cells, sampled in the third trimester of pregnancy. The receptors originated from a female donor in good health, enrolled as a control in a pregnancy study. CDR3s include the opening cysteine and the closing phenylalanine or tryptophan. Fields, in order: V gene, clone size, D gene, J gene, CDR3 DNA, CDR3 protein. A D gene is named only where the DNA matches it firmly. Clone size is given for some rows only: seen once, a few or many times, or a class if the clone is expanded.

>TRBV25-1|few|.|TRBJ1-6
TGTGCCAGCAGTGATTTTGCAGGTGCTAATTCACCCCTCCACTTT
CASSDFAGANSPLHF
>TRBV5-1|once|.|TRBJ2-1
TGCGCCAGCAGCTTCCAGTCCACCAGCTCCTACAATGAGCAGTTCTTC
CASSFQSTSSYNEQFF
>TRBV27|once|.|TRBJ2-3
TGTGCCAGCAGTCTAGGGGGACATCCCACAGATACGCAGTATTTT
CASSLGGHPTDTQYF
>TRBV27|.|.|TRBJ2-1
TGTGCCAGCAGTTTAAGGGCTAGCGTCCTGAATGAGCAGTTCTTC
CASSLRASVLNEQFF
>TRBV5-1|.|.|TRBJ2-1
TGCGCCAGCAGCTTGGCCCAGGGGGGCAATGAGCAGTTCTTC
CASSLAQGGNEQFF
>TRBV7-2|once|.|TRBJ1-5
TGTGCCAGCAGCCTCCTGGCCGCCGGGAGGCCCCAGCATTTT
CASSLLAAGRPQHF
>TRBV5-4|.|TRBD2|TRBJ2-1
TGTGCCAGCAGCCCGGGACTAGCGGGTGTTGGGCAGTTCTTC
CASSPGLAGVGQFF
>TRBV2|.|TRBD2|TRBJ2-7
TGTGCCAGCAAAAGGGAGCGGGAGGGCTCATACGAGCAGTACTTC
CASKREREGSYEQYF
>TRBV2|.|.|TRBJ2-3
TGTGCCAGCAGTGCCAACACAGATACGCAGTATTTT
CASSANTDTQYF
>TRBV5-1|once|TRBD2|TRBJ2-7
TGCGCCAGCAGCCCGACTAGCGGCAGCTACGAGCAGTACTTC
CASSPTSGSYEQYF
>TRBV27|.|.|TRBJ1-6
TGTGCCAGCAGTTTGGAGTTTTATATGGATTCACCCCTCCACTTT
CASSLEFYMDSPLHF
>TRBV5-4|.|TRBD1|TRBJ2-5
TGTGCCAGCAGCGTGGGACAGGGGGGGTCGGAGACCCAGTACTTC
CASSVGQGGSETQYF
>TRBV11-2|.|.|TRBJ1-1
TGTGCCAGCAGCCTCCTGGGGCGGCGTTGGGACACTGAAGCTTTCTTT
CASSLLGRRWDTEAFF
>TRBV7-8|.|.|TRBJ2-1
TGTGCCAGCAGCCTAGTGCCGAGAGTCTCCTACAATGAGCAGTTCTTC
CASSLVPRVSYNEQFF
>TRBV4-2|few|.|TRBJ1-2
TGTGCCAGCAGCCCGGATCGGGGATCATGGAATGGCTACACCTTC
CASSPDRGSWNGYTF
>TRBV5-8|once|TRBD1|TRBJ1-2
TGTGCCAGCCACAGGTGGGGACAGGGGAGAGATGGCTACACCTTC
CASHRWGQGRDGYTF
>TRBV6-6|once|TRBD1|TRBJ2-7
TGTGCCAGCACCCTCGAGGGGACAGGGACCTACGAGCAGTACTTC
CASTLEGTGTYEQYF
>TRBV6-1|few|.|TRBJ1-1
TGTGCCAGCAGTGAAACGGGGGGTGCTGAAGCTTTCTTT
CASSETGGAEAFF
>TRBV30|.|TRBD1|TRBJ1-3
TGTGCCTGGAGTGAACCCAGGGGGATTGGAAACACCATATATTTT
CAWSEPRGIGNTIYF
>TRBV12-5|.|TRBD2|TRBJ2-7
TGTGCTAGTGGTTTGGCTCGACTAGCGGGAATCCCCTCCTACGAGCAGTACTTC
CASGLARLAGIPSYEQYF
>TRBV7-8|.|TRBD2|TRBJ2-1
TGTGCCAGCAGCCAGCCCCCTAGCGGGAGTCCCAATGAGCAGTTCTTC
CASSQPPSGSPNEQFF
>TRBV7-2|.|.|TRBJ2-7
TGTGCCAGCAGCTTAGCCAACGAGCAGTACTTC
CASSLANEQYF
>TRBV2|.|.|TRBJ2-2
TGTGCCAGCAGGGCTACTAGGAACACCGGGGAGCTGTTTTTT
CASRATRNTGELFF
>TRBV30|.|.|TRBJ1-3
TGTGCCTTTCTCGAGGAGCTTTCTGGAAACACCATATATTTT
CAFLEELSGNTIYF
>TRBV6-1|.|TRBD2|TRBJ2-7
TGTGCCGTTGCTAGCGGGAGCTCCTACGAGCAGTACTTC
CAVASGSSYEQYF
>TRBV7-9|.|TRBD1|TRBJ1-1
TGTGCCAGCAGCAAAGCCCTGACAGGGGGCCGGACTGAAGCTTTCTTT
CASSKALTGGRTEAFF
>TRBV4-3|.|TRBD1|TRBJ1-1
TGCGCCAGCAGCCAAGTACAGGGGGCGATGAACACTGAAGCTTTCTTT
CASSQVQGAMNTEAFF
>TRBV7-8|once|.|TRBJ2-7
TGTGCCAGCAGCGAGTCGGCAGCCGGAGGAGAGCAGTACTTC
CASSESAAGGEQYF
>TRBV19|.|.|TRBJ1-2
TGTGCCAGTAGTACCCCACAGGGTCGGAGGGGCTACACCTTC
CASSTPQGRRGYTF
>TRBV30|medium-sized|.|TRBJ1-2
TGTGCCTGGAGTCGCAGGTCTGGCTACACCTTC
CAWSRRSGYTF
>TRBV18|.|TRBD1|TRBJ1-3
TGTGCCAGCTCACCTCGGGACAGGGTGTCAGGAAACACCATATATTTT
CASSPRDRVSGNTIYF
>TRBV18|.|TRBD1|TRBJ1-3
TGTGCCAGCTCACCTTCCGACAGGGTATCTGGAAACACCATATATTTT
CASSPSDRVSGNTIYF
>TRBV19|.|TRBD1|TRBJ2-7
TGTGCCAGTAGTGTCACCGGGACAGGGGGCAACGAGCAGTACTTC
CASSVTGTGGNEQYF
>TRBV30|.|TRBD1|TRBJ1-4
TGTGCCTGGAGTGTACAGGGACAGGGGGCGAAACTGTTTTTT
CAWSVQGQGAKLFF
>TRBV23-1|once|TRBD1|TRBJ2-5
TGCGCCAGCAGCAGGACAGGGGGCAAAGGGGGCCAAGAGACCCAGTACTTC
CASSRTGGKGGQETQYF
>TRBV7-2|once|.|TRBJ2-7
TGTGCCAGCAGCTTCCGGGACTCCTACGAGCAGTACTTC
CASSFRDSYEQYF
>TRBV5-6|.|.|TRBJ1-2
TGTGCCAGCAGCTTCGGGGGTAACTATGGCTACACCTTC
CASSFGGNYGYTF
>TRBV5-4|.|TRBD2|TRBJ2-7
TGTGCCAGCAGCTTACGGACTAGCGGGGTTTTCAGCTCCTACGAGCAGTACTTC
CASSLRTSGVFSSYEQYF
>TRBV5-1|.|.|TRBJ2-5
TGCGCCAGCAGCTTGAGTAGTTCACAAGAGACCCAGTACTTC
CASSLSSSQETQYF
>TRBV11-1|.|TRBD2|TRBJ2-2
TGTGCCAGCAGCTCCCTACTAGCGGGAGGGCTGGTTGGCACCGGGGAGCTGTTTTTT
CASSSLLAGGLVGTGELFF
>TRBV5-6|once|.|TRBJ2-5
TGTGCCAGCAGCTTGGCTTCAAGGGACTCGACCCAGTACTTC
CASSLASRDSTQYF
>TRBV11-3|.|.|TRBJ1-5
TGTGCCAGCAGCTCGACAGGTAGCAATCAGCCCCAGCATTTT
CASSSTGSNQPQHF
>TRBV10-3|.|.|TRBJ2-2
TGTGCCATCAGACAGCAAGCGAACACCGGGGAGCTGTTTTTT
CAIRQQANTGELFF
>TRBV5-6|.|TRBD1|TRBJ2-7
TGTGCCAGCAGCTCCAGATCAGGGACAGGGAGCGAGCAGTACTTC
CASSSRSGTGSEQYF
>TRBV2|.|TRBD2|TRBJ2-5
TGTGCCAGCAGTGAAGAGTGGATAGCGGGAGGACTGTCTACGTCCCAGTACTTC
CASSEEWIAGGLSTSQYF
>TRBV27|.|.|TRBJ1-5
TGTGCCAGCAGTTCTCAGGGTGGTCAGCCCCAGCATTTT
CASSSQGGQPQHF
>TRBV11-2|.|.|TRBJ1-6
TGTGCCAGCAGCTCCCAGACAGGCTATTCACCCCTCCACTTT
CASSSQTGYSPLHF
>TRBV19|.|.|TRBJ2-5
TGTGCCAGTAGACAGGTCGGAGAGACCCAGTACTTC
CASRQVGETQYF
>TRBV7-2|.|TRBD1|TRBJ1-2
TGTGCCAGCAGCTTAGCGCAGGGGGCAGGTGGCTACACCTTC
CASSLAQGAGGYTF
>TRBV18|once|TRBD1|TRBJ1-5
TGTGCCAGCTCACCGGGGACAGCCAATCAGCCCCAGCATTTT
CASSPGTANQPQHF
>TRBV5-4|once|TRBD1|TRBJ1-1
TGTGCCAGCAGCGTACGGGACAGGGGGAGACGGATCACTGAAGCTTTCTTT
CASSVRDRGRRITEAFF
>TRBV7-8|.|.|TRBJ1-2
TGTGCCAGCAGCTTAGTCGGGGATGGCTACACCTTC
CASSLVGDGYTF